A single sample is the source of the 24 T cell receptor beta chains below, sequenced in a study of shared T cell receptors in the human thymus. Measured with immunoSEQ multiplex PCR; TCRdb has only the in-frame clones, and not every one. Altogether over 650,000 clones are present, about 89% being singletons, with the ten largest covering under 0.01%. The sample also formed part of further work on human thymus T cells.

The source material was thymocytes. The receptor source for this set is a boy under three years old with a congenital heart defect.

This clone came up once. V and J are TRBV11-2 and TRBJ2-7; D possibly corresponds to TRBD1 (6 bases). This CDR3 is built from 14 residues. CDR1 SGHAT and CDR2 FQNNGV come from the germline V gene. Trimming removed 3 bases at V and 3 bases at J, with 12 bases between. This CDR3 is CASSFGQGLYEQYF. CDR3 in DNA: TGTGCCAGCAGCTTCGGGCAGGGGCTCTACGAGCAGTACTTC. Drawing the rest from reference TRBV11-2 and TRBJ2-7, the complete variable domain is EAGVAQSPRYKIIEKRQSVAFWCNPISGHATLYWYQQILGQGPKLLIQFQNNGVVDDSQLPKDRFSAERLKGVDSTLKIQPAKLEDSAVYLCASSFGQGLYEQYFGPGTRLTVT.

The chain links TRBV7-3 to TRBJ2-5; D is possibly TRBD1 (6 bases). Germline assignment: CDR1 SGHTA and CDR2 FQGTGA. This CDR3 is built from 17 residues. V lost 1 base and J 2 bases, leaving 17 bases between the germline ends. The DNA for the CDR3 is TGTGCCAGCAGCTTAATGGGACAAGATGAACTTCAAGAGACCCAGTACTTC. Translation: CASSLMGQDELQETQYF.

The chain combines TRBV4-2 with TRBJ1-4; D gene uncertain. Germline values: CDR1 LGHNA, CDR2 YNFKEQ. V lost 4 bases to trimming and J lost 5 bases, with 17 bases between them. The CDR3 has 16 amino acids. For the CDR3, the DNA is TGTGCCAGCAGCCCAATTTGGGCCTATGGGAATGAAAAACTGTTTTTT. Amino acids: CASSPIWAYGNEKLFF.

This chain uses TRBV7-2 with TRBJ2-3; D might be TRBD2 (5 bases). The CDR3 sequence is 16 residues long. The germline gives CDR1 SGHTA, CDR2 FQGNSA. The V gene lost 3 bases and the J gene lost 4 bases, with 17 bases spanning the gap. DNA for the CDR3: TGTGCCAGCAGCTTTAAAGCGGTGGATCTGCCAGATACGCAGTATTTT. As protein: CASSFKAVDLPDTQYF.

The CDR3, as DNA: TGTGCCAGCAGTTTACGCGGAATAAATAATTCACCCCTCCACTTT. It translates to CASSLRGINNSPLHF. The chain employs TRBV28 and TRBJ1-6; D gene ambiguous. CDR1 and CDR2 (germline): MDHEN, SYDVKM. The V gene lost 2 bases and the J gene lost 5 bases, with 10 bases spanning the gap. This CDR3 has 15 amino acids.

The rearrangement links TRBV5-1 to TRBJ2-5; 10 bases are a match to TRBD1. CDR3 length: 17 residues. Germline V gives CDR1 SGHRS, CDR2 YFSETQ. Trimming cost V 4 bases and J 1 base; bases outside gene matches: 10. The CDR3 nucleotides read TGCGCCAGCAGCCCCTTTTGGGGACAGGGGTTCCAAGAGACCCAGTACTTC. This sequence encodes CASSPFWGQGFQETQYF. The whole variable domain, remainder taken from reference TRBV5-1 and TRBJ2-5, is KAGVTQTPRYLIKTRGQQVTLSCSPISGHRSVSWYQQTPGQGLQFLFEYFSETQRNKGNFPGRFSGRQFSNSRSEMNVSTLELGDSALYLCASSPFWGQGFQETQYFGPGTRLLVL.

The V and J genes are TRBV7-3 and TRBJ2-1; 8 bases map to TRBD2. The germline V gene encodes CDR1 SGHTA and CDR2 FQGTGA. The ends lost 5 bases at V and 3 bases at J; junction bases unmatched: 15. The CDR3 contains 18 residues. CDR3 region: CASSQRMAGGRNYNEQFF. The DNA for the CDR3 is TGTGCCAGCAGCCAAAGGATGGCGGGGGGACGGAACTACAATGAGCAGTTCTTC.

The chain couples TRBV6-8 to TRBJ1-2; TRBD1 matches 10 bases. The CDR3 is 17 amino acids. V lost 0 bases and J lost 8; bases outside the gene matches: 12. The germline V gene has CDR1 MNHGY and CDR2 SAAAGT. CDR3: CASSYSSLTGGAGGYTF. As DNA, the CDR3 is TGTGCCAGCAGTTACTCGTCTTTGACAGGGGGCGCGGGCGGCTACACCTTC.

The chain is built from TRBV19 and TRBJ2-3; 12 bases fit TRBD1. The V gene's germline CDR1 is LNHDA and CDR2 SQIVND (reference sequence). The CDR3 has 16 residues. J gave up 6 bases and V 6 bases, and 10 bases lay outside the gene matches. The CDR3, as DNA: TGTGCCAGTAGGGCCGGGACAGGGGGCGCATCGGATACGCAGTATTTT. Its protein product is CASRAGTGGASDTQYF.

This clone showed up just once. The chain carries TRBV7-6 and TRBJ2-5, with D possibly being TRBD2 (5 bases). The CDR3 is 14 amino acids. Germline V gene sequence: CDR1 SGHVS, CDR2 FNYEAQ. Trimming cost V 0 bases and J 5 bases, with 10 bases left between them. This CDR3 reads CASSLAGRVETQYF. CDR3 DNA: TGTGCCAGCAGCTTAGCAGGGCGGGTTGAGACCCAGTACTTC.

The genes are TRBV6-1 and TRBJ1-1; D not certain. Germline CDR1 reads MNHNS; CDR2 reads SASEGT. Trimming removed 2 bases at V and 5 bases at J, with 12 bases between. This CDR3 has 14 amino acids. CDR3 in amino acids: CASSEWALRTEAFF. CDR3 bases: TGTGCCAGCAGTGAATGGGCCCTTCGGACTGAAGCTTTCTTT.

CDR3 coding DNA: TGCAGCGTTGTGGCGGGGGCCGCCTACGAGCAGTACTTC. It translates to CSVVAGAAYEQYF. This sequence joins TRBV29-1 and TRBJ2-7, with a tentative D call TRBD2 (7 bases). The CDR3 contains 13 residues. V was cut by 4 bases and J by 2 bases, with 12 bases left in between. Germline V gives CDR1 SQVTM, CDR2 ANQGSEA.

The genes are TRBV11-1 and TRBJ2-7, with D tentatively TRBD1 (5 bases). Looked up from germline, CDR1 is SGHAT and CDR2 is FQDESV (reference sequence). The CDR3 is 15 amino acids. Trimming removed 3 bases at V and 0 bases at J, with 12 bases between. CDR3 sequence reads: CASSFSGRASYEQYF. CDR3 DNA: TGTGCCAGCAGCTTTTCGGGCAGGGCCTCCTACGAGCAGTACTTC. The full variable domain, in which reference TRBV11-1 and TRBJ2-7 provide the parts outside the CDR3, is EAEVAQSPRYKITEKSQAVAFWCDPISGHATLYWYRQILGQGPELLVQFQDESVVDDSQLPKDRFSAERLKGVDSTLKIQPAELGDSAMYLCASSFSGRASYEQYFGPGTRLTVT.

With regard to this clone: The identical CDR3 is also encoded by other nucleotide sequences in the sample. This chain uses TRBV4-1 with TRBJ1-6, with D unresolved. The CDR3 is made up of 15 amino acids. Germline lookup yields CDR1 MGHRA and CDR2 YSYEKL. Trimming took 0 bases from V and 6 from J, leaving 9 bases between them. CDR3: CASSQDKETNSPLHF. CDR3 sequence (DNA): TGCGCCAGCAGCCAAGATAAGGAGACTAATTCACCCCTCCACTTT.

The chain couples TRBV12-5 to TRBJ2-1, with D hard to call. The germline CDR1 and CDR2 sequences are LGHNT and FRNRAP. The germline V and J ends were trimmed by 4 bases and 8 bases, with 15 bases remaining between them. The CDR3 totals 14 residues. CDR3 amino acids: CASGSPDRSDEQFF. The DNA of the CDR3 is TGTGCTAGTGGTTCGCCCGACCGGAGCGATGAGCAGTTCTTC.

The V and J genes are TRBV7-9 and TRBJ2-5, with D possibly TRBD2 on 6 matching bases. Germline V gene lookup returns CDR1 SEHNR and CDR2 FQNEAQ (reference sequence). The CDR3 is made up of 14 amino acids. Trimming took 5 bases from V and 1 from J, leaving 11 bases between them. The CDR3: CASSHSGIQETQYF. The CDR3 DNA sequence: TGTGCCAGCAGCCATAGCGGAATCCAAGAGACCCAGTACTTC. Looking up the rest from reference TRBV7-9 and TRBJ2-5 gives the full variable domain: DTGVSQNPRHKITKRGQNVTFRCDPISEHNRLYWYRQTLGQGPEFLTYFQNEAQLEKSRLLSDRFSAERPKGSFSTLEIQRTEQGDSAMYLCASSHSGIQETQYFGPGTRLLVL.

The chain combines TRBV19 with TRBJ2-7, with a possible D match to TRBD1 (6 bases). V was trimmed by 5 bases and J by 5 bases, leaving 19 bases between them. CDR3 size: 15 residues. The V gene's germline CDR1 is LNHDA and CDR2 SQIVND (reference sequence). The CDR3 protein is CASSSPHREVHEQYF. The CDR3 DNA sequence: TGTGCCAGTAGTTCCCCCCACAGGGAAGTCCACGAGCAGTACTTC.

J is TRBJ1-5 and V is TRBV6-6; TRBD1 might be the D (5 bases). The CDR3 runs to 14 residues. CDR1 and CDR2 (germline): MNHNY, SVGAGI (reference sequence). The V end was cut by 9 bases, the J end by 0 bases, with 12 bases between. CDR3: CASGGQNSNQPQHF. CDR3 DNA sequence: TGTGCCAGTGGCGGACAAAATAGCAATCAGCCCCAGCATTTT.

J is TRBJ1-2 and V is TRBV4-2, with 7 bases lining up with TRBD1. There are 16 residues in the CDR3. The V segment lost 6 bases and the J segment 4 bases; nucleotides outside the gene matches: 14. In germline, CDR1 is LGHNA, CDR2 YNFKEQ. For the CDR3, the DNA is TGTGCCAGCAGACCTAAATGGGCAGGGGGTTGCTATGGCTACACCTTC. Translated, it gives CASRPKWAGGCYGYTF.

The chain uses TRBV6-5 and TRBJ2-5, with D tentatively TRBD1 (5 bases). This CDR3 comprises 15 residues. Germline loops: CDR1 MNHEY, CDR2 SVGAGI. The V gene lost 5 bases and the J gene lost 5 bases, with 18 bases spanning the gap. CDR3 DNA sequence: TGTGCCAGCAGTCGGACGGGCAGGGATGGCGAGACCCAGTACTTC. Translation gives CASSRTGRDGETQYF.

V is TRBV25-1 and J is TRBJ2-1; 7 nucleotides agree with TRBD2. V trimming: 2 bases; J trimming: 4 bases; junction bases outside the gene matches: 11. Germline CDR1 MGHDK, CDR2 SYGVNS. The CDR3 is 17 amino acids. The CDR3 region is CASSEPRTSDEYNEQFF. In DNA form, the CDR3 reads TGTGCCAGCAGTGAACCCCGAACTAGCGACGAATACAATGAGCAGTTCTTC.

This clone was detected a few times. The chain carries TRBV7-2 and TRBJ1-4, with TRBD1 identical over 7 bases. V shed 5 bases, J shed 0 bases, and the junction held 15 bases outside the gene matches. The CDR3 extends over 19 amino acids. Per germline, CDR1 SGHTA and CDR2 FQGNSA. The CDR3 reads CASSACPRGKGATNEKLFF. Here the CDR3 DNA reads TGTGCCAGCAGCGCATGTCCCAGGGGGAAAGGGGCAACTAATGAAAAACTGTTTTTT.

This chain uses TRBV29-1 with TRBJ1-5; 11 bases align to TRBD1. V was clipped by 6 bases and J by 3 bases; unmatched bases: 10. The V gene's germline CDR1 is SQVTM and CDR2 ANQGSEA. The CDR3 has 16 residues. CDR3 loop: CSVLDRGREDNQPQHF. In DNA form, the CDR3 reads TGCAGCGTGTTGGACAGGGGGCGGGAAGACAATCAGCCCCAGCATTTT. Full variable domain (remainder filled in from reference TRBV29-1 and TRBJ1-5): SAVISQKPSRDICQRGTSLTIQCQVDSQVTMMFWYRQQPGQSLTLIATANQGSEATYESGFVIDKFPISRPNLTFSTLTVSNMSPEDSSIYLCSVLDRGREDNQPQHFGDGTRLSIL.

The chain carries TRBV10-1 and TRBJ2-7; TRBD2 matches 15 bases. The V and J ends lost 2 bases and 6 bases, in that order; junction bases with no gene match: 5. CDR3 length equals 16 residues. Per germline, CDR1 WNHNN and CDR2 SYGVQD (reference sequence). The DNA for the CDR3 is TGCGCCAGCAGTGAGGGGACTAGCGGGAGGCCCCTCGAGCAGTACTTC. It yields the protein CASSEGTSGRPLEQYF.